The clone carrying this T cell receptor (beta chain) was detected once. The antigen is not known. Method: immunoSEQ multiplex PCR; TCRdb's copy keeps in-frame clones and lacks some. There are roughly 110,000 clones in the sample; 80% to 95% occur only once, and 8% to 9.5% lies in the top ten. These data belong to a study of T cell responses to AZD1222 COVID-19 vaccine. General study results and limits: Donors were largely white British and mainly female; clonal diversity was possibly underestimated. Regions 160-218 and 743-854 held dominance among vaccine-associated CD4 TCRs, which spanned spike.

V lost 6 bases, J lost 2 bases, and 8 bases stayed unmatched. The germline CDR1 and CDR2 sequences are ENHRY and SYGVKD. The CDR3 has 15 residues. This TCR was sampled from an adult who received the AZD1222 COVID-19 vaccine. Sequences were derived from peripheral blood, sampled 28 days after the second AZD1222 dose. The chain joins TRBV10-3 to TRBJ1-1; TRBD1 aligns across 8 bases. CDR3 coding DNA: TGTGCCATCAGGAAGGTCAGGGGGCCCAACACTGAAGCTTTCTTT. Its translation is CAIRKVRGPNTEAFF.